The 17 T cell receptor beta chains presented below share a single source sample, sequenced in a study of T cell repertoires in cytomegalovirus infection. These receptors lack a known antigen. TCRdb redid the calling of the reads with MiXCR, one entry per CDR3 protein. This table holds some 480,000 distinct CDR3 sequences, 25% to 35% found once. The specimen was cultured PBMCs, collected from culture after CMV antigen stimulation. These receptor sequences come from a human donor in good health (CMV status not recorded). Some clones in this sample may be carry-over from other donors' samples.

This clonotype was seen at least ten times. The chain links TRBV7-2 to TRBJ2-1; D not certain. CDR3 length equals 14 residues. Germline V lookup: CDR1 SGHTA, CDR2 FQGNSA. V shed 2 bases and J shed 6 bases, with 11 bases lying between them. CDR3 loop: CASSLFGGRNEQFF. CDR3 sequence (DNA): TGTGCCAGCAGCTTATTTGGCGGCCGCAATGAGCAGTTCTTC.

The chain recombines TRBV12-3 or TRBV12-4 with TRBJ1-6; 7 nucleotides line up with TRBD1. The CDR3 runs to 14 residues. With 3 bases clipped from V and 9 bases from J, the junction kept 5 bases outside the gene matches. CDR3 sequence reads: CASSFSRGVSPLHF. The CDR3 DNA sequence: TGTGCCAGCAGTTTCTCCAGGGGGGTTTCACCCCTCCACTTT.

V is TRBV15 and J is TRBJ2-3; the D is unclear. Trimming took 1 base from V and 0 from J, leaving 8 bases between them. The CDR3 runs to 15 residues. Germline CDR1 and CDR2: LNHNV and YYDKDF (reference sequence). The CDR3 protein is CATSRAVESTDTQYF. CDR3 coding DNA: TGTGCCACCAGCAGAGCGGTGGAGAGCACAGATACGCAGTATTTT.

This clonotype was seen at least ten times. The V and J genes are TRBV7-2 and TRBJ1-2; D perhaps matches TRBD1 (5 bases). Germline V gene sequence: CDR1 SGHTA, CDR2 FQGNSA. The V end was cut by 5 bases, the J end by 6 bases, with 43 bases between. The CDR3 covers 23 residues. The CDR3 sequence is CASSRLLKGWARRSWWGWNGYTF. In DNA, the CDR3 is TGTGCCAGCAGCCGACTCCTGAAGGGATGGGCACGCAGGTCTTGGTGGGGGTGGAATGGCTACACCTTC.

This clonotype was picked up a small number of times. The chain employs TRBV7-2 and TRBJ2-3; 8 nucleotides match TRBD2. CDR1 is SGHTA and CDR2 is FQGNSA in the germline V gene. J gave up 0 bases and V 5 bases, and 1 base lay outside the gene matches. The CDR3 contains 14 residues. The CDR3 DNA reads TGTGCCAGCAGCCGGACTAGCAGCACAGATACGCAGTATTTT. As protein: CASSRTSSTDTQYF.

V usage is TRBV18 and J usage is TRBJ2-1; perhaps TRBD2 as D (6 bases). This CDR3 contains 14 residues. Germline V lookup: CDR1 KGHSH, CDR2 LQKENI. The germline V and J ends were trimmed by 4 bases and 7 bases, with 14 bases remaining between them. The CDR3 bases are TGTGCCAGCTCACTGGACTATTCGGGTAATGAGCAGTTCTTC. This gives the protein CASSLDYSGNEQFF.

This chain's CDR3 is CASSVLAGGTYEQYF. CDR3 DNA: TGTGCCAGCAGTGTCCTAGCGGGAGGAACCTACGAGCAGTACTTC. The rearrangement joins TRBV6-1 to TRBJ2-7, with TRBD2 matching 11 bases. Germline CDR1 reads MNHNS; CDR2 reads SASEGT. The CDR3 has 15 amino acids. With 4 bases clipped from V and 2 bases from J, the junction kept 4 bases outside the gene matches.

The CDR3 DNA sequence: TGTGCCAGCCGAAAACCAGGGGTAGGCACTGAAGCTTTCTTT. Protein product: CASRKPGVGTEAFF. The chain has TRBV11-3 and TRBJ1-1, with D possibly being TRBD1 (6 bases). The CDR3 length is 14 residues. V lost 8 bases and J 4 bases, leaving 17 bases between the germline ends. The germline CDR1 and CDR2 sequences are SGHNT and YENEEA.

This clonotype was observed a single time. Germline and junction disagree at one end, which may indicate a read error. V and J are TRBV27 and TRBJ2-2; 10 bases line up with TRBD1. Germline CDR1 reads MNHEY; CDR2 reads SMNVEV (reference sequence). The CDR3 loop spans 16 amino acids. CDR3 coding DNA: TGTGCCAGCAGCCCTCGGGACAGGGGAGGCACCGTGGAGCTGTTTTTT. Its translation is CASSPRDRGGTVELFF.

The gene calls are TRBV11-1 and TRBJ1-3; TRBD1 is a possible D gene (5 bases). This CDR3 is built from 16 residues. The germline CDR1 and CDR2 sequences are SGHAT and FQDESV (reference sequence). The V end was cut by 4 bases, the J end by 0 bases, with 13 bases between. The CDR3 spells CASSSGTGNSGNTIYF. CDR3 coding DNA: TGTGCCAGCAGCTCCGGGACGGGAAACTCTGGAAACACCATATATTTT.

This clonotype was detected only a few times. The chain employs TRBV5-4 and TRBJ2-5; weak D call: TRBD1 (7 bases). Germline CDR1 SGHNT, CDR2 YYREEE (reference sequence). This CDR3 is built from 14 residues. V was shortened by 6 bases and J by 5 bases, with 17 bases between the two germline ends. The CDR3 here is CASTAGQREETQYF. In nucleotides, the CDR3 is TGTGCCAGCACCGCGGGACAGCGTGAGGAGACCCAGTACTTC.

DNA of the CDR3: TGTGCCAGCAACCCATACCGGGTCGACAATGAGCAGTTCTTC. It codes for CASNPYRVDNEQFF. The chain links TRBV6-2 or TRBV6-3 to TRBJ2-1; D is unresolved. Trimming stripped 7 bases from V and 5 bases from J, with 15 bases between. Germline loops: CDR1 MNHEY, CDR2 SVGEGT. This CDR3 spans 14 amino acids.

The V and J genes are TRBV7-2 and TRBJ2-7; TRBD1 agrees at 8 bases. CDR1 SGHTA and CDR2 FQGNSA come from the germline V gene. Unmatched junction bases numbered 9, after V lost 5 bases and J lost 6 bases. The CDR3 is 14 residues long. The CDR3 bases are TGTGCCAGCAGCATGGGACAGGAACGAGGCGAGCAGTACTTC. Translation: CASSMGQERGEQYF.

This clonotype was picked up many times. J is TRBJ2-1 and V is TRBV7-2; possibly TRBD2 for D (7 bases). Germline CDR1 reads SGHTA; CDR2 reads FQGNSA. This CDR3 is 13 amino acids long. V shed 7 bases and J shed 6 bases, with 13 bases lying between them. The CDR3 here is CASNQRGGNEQFF. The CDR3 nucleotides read TGTGCCAGCAACCAGAGGGGGGGCAATGAGCAGTTCTTC.

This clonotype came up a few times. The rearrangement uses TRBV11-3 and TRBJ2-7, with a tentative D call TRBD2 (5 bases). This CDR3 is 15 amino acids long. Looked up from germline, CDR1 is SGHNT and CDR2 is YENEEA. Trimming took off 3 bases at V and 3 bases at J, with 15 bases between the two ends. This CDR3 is CASSLIRADHYEQYV. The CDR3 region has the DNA TGTGCCAGCAGCTTGATCCGAGCGGATCACTACGAGCAGTACGTC.

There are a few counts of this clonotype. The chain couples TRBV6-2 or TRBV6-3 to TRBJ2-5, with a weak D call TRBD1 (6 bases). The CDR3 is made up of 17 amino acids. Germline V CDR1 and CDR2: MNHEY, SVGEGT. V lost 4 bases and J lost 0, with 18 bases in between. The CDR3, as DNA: TGTGCCAGCAGTTTCCAACCCGGGACACCGAACCAAGAGACCCAGTACTTC. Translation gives CASSFQPGTPNQETQYF.

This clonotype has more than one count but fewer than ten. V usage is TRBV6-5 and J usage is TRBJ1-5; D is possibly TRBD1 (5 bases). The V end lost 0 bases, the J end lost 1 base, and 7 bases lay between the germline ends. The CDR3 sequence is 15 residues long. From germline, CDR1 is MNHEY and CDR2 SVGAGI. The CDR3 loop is CASSYSTVSNQPQHF. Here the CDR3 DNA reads TGTGCCAGCAGTTACTCGACAGTGAGCAATCAGCCCCAGCATTTT.